These 5 T cell receptor beta chains were sequenced from one sample in a study of cytotoxic CD8 clonotypes in ibrutinib-treated CLL. Assay used: immunoSEQ multiplex PCR; TCRdb lists only in-frame clones, some missing. The sample has some 7,800 clones; 79% are singletons. This specimen was PBMCs, taken before ibrutinib treatment. The origin of the receptors is a human donor with chronic lymphocytic leukemia.

The chain links TRBV6-6 to TRBJ2-2, with D maybe TRBD2 (6 bases). The germline V gene has CDR1 MNHNY and CDR2 SVGAGI (reference sequence). V was clipped by 2 bases and J by 5 bases, with 12 bases between them. The CDR3 totals 15 residues. The CDR3 is CASSYGLAWTGELFF. The CDR3 region has the DNA TGTGCCAGCAGTTACGGGCTAGCGTGGACCGGGGAGCTGTTTTTT.

This sequence joins TRBV7-2 and TRBJ1-3; D might be TRBD1 (5 bases). Germline CDR1 reads SGHTA; CDR2 reads FQGNSA. V was pared by 2 bases and J by 0 bases, with 5 bases between. The CDR3 has 14 residues. The DNA for the CDR3 is TGTGCCAGCAGCTTACAGGGCTCTGGAAACACCATATATTTT. The encoded protein is CASSLQGSGNTIYF.

This chain uses TRBV10-2 with TRBJ2-7; a possible D gene is TRBD2 (6 bases). Trimming removed 10 bases from V and 2 bases from J, with 15 bases in between. Germline lookup yields CDR1 WSHSY and CDR2 SAAADI. The CDR3 has 13 residues. This CDR3 reads CATLRSGAYEQYF. In DNA, the CDR3 is TGCGCCACCCTACGATCGGGAGCCTACGAGCAGTACTTC.

The chain uses TRBV6-8 and TRBJ2-7; TRBD2 matches 11 bases. The germline CDR1 and CDR2 sequences are MNHGY and SAAAGT. The J segment lost 7 bases and the V segment lost 10 bases, leaving 12 bases of the junction unmatched. This CDR3 region has 14 residues. CDR3 coding DNA: TGTGCCACCCAGACTAGCGGGGAAGGTATGGAGCAGTACTTC. This sequence encodes CATQTSGEGMEQYF.

The chain recombines TRBV19 with TRBJ1-2; 7 bases fit TRBD1. The V gene's germline CDR1 is LNHDA and CDR2 SQIVND (reference sequence). This CDR3 region has 14 residues. Losses at the gene ends were 7 bases for V and 1 base for J; bases not matched to a gene: 6. The CDR3 sequence is CASKRTGDNYGYTF. The CDR3 DNA reads as TGTGCCAGTAAGCGGACAGGAGATAACTATGGCTACACCTTC.